This T cell receptor (beta chain) derives from a study of cytotoxic CD8 clonotypes in ibrutinib-treated CLL. Study-wide background: Response material was collected after a median around 12 months of treatment, range 6 to 36.

The germline gives CDR1 SNHLY, CDR2 FYNNEI. Trimming cost V 8 bases and J 9 bases, with 8 bases left between them. The CDR3 is 11 residues long. The source of around 2 micrograms of genomic DNA for TCR beta libraries was cryopreserved PBMCs. The sample holds a few counts of this clone. Only in-frame clones appear in the TCRdb table, and some are missing; sequencing was by immunoSEQ multiplex PCR. The sample lists some 43,000 clones; 55% to 80% were seen once. This clonotype was obtained from a human donor with chronic lymphocytic leukemia. Sequenced here: PBMCs, sampled after 12 months of ibrutinib treatment. This chain uses TRBV2 with TRBJ1-6, with D unresolved. The CDR3 region is CASGSGSPLHF. The CDR3, as DNA: TGTGCCAGCGGGTCAGGTTCACCCCTCCACTTT.